One and the same sample provided the 2 T cell receptor beta chains below, sequenced in a study of blood T cell repertoires in COVID-19. TCRdb's table, derived via immunoSEQ multiplex PCR, lists solely in-frame clones and lacks some. The table lists approximately 150,000 clones, roughly four fifths of them singletons, with approximately 11% in the top ten. The sequenced sample was peripheral blood. The receptors shown here come from a human donor in a cohort sampled during active COVID-19.

This clone showed up just once. The genes are TRBV7-9 and TRBJ2-3; D is possibly TRBD2 (5 bases). The length of the CDR3 is 16 residues. V shed 2 bases and J shed 3 bases, with 15 bases lying between them. The germline V gene encodes CDR1 SEHNR and CDR2 FQNEAQ (reference sequence). DNA for the CDR3: TGTGCCAGCAGCTTAATTCGGTCGGGGAGTACAGATACGCAGTATTTT. The encoded protein is CASSLIRSGSTDTQYF.

The chain joins TRBV2 to TRBJ2-1, with 12 bases fitting TRBD2. The CDR3 loop spans 16 amino acids. Germline values: CDR1 SNHLY, CDR2 FYNNEI. V trimming: 5 bases; J trimming: 4 bases; junction bases outside the gene matches: 6. For the CDR3, the DNA is TGTGCCAGCAGTTACCCGGGACTAGCGGGTTACAATGAGCAGTTCTTC. Protein sequence: CASSYPGLAGYNEQFF.